This TCR beta chain was identified during a study of shared clonotypes between healthy human individuals. General study results and limits: Among donors, sharing of clonotypes was expected to be affected by sequencing depth.

Notes on this clone: Its antigen is as yet unknown.

This CDR3 is built from 16 residues. Germline lookup yields CDR1 SGDLS and CDR2 YYNGEE. V lost 0 bases, J lost 2 bases, and 6 bases stayed unmatched. It was CD45RO-negative cells, positively selected for CCR7, that made up naive CD8 cells, with terminally differentiated effector memory CD45RA+ cells excluded. The donor population consisted of healthy HIV-negative adults with no recent acute infections or vaccinations. TCRdb's copy holds only in-frame clones and misses some; the assay was immunoSEQ multiplex PCR. The repertoire holds roughly 770,000 clones, with 96% as singletons. The chain combines TRBV9 with TRBJ2-3; 7 nucleotides line up with TRBD2. This clonotype was sampled from a young man in good health. Sequencing was done on a sample of naive CD8+ T cells sorted from blood. Here the CDR3 DNA reads TGTGCCAGCAGCGTAGGTGGGGCGGGGGACACAGATACGCAGTATTTT. Its protein product is CASSVGGAGDTDTQYF.